This T cell receptor (beta chain) emerged from a study of control samples from healthy donors and cancer patients. This CDR3 has 15 residues. The germline V gene encodes CDR1 LNHDA and CDR2 SQIVND (reference sequence). Trimming took off 7 bases at V and 0 bases at J, with 13 bases between the two ends. The assay was immunoSEQ multiplex PCR, and TCRdb's table has in-frame clones only and misses some. Among 140,000 or so clones listed, around 94% were seen once. The sequence derives from a man in his fifties or sixties with colorectal cancer. Sequenced sample: PBMCs. The chain combines TRBV19 with TRBJ2-1, with a possible D match to TRBD1 (5 bases). CDR3 nucleotide sequence: TGTGCCAGTAATCTACAGGCAAGCTCCTACAATGAGCAGTTCTTC. Translation: CASNLQASSYNEQFF.